This T cell receptor beta chain comes out of a study of sequential checkpoint blockade in melanoma. On the study more broadly: First-line arms were nivolumab then ipilimumab, or the reverse, randomized 1:1. After both sequences, patients received maintenance nivolumab.

Documented treatment: randomized to nivolumab then ipilimumab (arm A) or the reverse (arm B). PBMC sorting kept live CD3+CD8+ cells without CD19 or CD56. V dropped 4 bases and J dropped 4; count of bases not matched to a gene: 13. CDR1 is PRHDT, CDR2 FYEKMQ, per germline (reference sequence). This CDR3 comprises 17 residues. Here immunoSEQ multiplex PCR was the method, and the copy in TCRdb shows in-frame clones only, minus some. Here the sample spans about 20,000 clones, just under 75% being singletons. The input for sequencing was CD8+ T cells sorted from blood (inferred from file names), taken from a patient given nivolumab and ipilimumab in sequence. This sequence was found in a human donor with melanoma. The chain carries TRBV13 and TRBJ2-1; 7 nucleotides align to TRBD2. For the CDR3, the DNA is TGTGCCAGCAGCTCCAGATGGGTGGGAGGGACTTACAATGAGCAGTTCTTC. Encoded protein: CASSSRWVGGTYNEQFF.